This passage covers 8 T cell receptor beta chains from one sample sequenced in a study of T-cell memory formation after mild COVID-19. TCRdb analysed the 5' RACE reads with MiXCR anew, one entry per CDR3 protein. Among 190,000 or so distinct CDR3 sequences, about a fifth were seen once, and the ten largest hold approximately 22%. The sample comprised PBMCs or a T cell subset sorted from them (not recorded which). The source of these receptors is an adult woman who had mild COVID-19 (a few samples of this study predate the infection). Cell type and time point are not known.

The chain joins TRBV5-1 to TRBJ2-7; TRBD1 agrees at 7 bases. The CDR3 sequence is 19 residues long. Per the germline V gene, CDR1 is SGHRS and CDR2 is YFSETQ. The V gene end was trimmed by 4 bases and the J gene end by 5 bases; junction bases not matched to a gene: 24. This CDR3 reads CASSRGIRDRDILAHEQYF. The CDR3 region has the DNA TGCGCCAGCAGCCGCGGAATCCGGGACAGAGACATCCTAGCCCACGAGCAGTACTTC.

The rearrangement links TRBV6-2 or TRBV6-3 to TRBJ2-7; 10 positions agree with TRBD1. Germline assignment: CDR1 MNHEY and CDR2 SVGEGT. This CDR3 comprises 14 residues. Losses at the gene ends were 6 bases for V and 5 bases for J; bases not matched to a gene: 7. CDR3 sequence reads: CASSFDRGLDEQYF. The CDR3 DNA reads TGTGCCAGCAGCTTTGACAGGGGGCTCGACGAGCAGTACTTC.

This clonotype was counted only a few times. The chain has TRBV4-1 and TRBJ2-7; perhaps TRBD2 as D (6 bases). Looked up from germline, CDR1 is MGHRA and CDR2 is YSYEKL. CDR3 length equals 13 residues. V lost 2 bases, J lost 7 bases, and 12 bases lay in between. The CDR3 sequence: CASSQNDGGEQYF. As DNA, the CDR3 is TGCGCCAGCAGCCAAAACGATGGAGGGGAGCAGTACTTC.

This clonotype was observed a handful of times. This chain joins TRBV24-1 and TRBJ1-5, with D tentatively TRBD1 (6 bases). The CDR3 length is 15 residues. The germline V and J ends were trimmed by 5 bases and 4 bases, with 14 bases remaining between them. Germline V gives CDR1 KGHDR, CDR2 SFDVKD. CDR3 sequence reads: CATSAGGAGNQPQHF. Here the CDR3 DNA reads TGTGCCACCAGTGCCGGGGGGGCCGGGAATCAGCCCCAGCATTTT.

The chain is built from TRBV20-1 and TRBJ1-1, with 7 bases aligning to TRBD1. CDR1 DFQATT and CDR2 SNEGSKA come from the germline V gene (reference sequence). V shed 2 bases and J 6 bases; nucleotides not matched to a gene: 6. CDR3 size: 13 residues. The CDR3 sequence: CSARNRGYAEAFF. In DNA, the CDR3 is TGCAGTGCTAGAAACAGGGGATACGCTGAAGCTTTCTTT.

This chain connects TRBV5-1 to TRBJ1-3; D uncertain. Germline assignment: CDR1 SGHRS and CDR2 YFSETQ. CDR3 length: 15 residues. V shed 1 base and J shed 0 bases, with 8 bases lying between them. CDR3 nucleotides: TGCGCCAGCAGCTTGACGGTTCCCTCTGGAAACACCATATATTTT. Its protein is CASSLTVPSGNTIYF.

The V gene is TRBV9, the J gene TRBJ2-3, with 12 bases that match TRBD2. Trimming cost V 0 bases and J 4 bases; bases outside gene matches: 6. This CDR3 has 17 amino acids. The V gene's germline CDR1 is SGDLS and CDR2 YYNGEE. CDR3 residues: CASSVGLAGGQADTQYF. CDR3 DNA sequence: TGTGCCAGCAGCGTAGGGCTAGCGGGGGGGCAAGCAGATACGCAGTATTTT.

This clonotype appeared a few times. The V call is TRBV7-6, the J call TRBJ1-1, with a possible D match to TRBD1 (6 bases). V lost 1 base, J lost 5 bases, and 14 bases lay in between. There are 15 residues in the CDR3. Germline-derived CDR1 and CDR2 are SGHVS and FNYEAQ. The CDR3 nucleotides are TGTGCCAGCAGCTTAGTTTCGGACAGTGGGACTGAAGCTTTCTTT. Protein: CASSLVSDSGTEAFF. Complete variable domain (other parts from reference TRBV7-6 and TRBJ1-1): GAGVSQSPRYKVTKRGQDVALRCDPISGHVSLYWYRQALGQGPEFLTYFNYEAQQDKSGLPNDRFSAERPEGSISTLTIQRTEQRDSAMYRCASSLVSDSGTEAFFGQGTRLTVV.